This T cell receptor beta chain appears in the sequencing data of a study of T cells in tuberculosis. This clone has only one observation. Its target is unknown. Study conclusions and caveats: Selection depended on which cryopreserved specimens were available. The TCR-beta difference was not significant; alpha differences partly reflected length.

Some clones are missing from TCRdb's copy, which holds only in-frame ones; the method was immunoSEQ multiplex PCR. The sample records about 44,000 clones, about 95% being singletons. Germline CDR1 MNHNS, CDR2 SASEGT. V was clipped by 10 bases and J by 7 bases, with 22 bases between them. The CDR3 spans 14 residues. Each clinical donor contributed on average around 92,000 T cells from unsorted cryopreserved PBMC. This sequence originates from a donor aged 10-29 years with latent tuberculosis or without tuberculosis infection. The chain has TRBV6-1 and TRBJ1-2; D is unclear. Sequenced: PBMCs. Here the CDR3 reads CATSPGTVIGGYTF. The CDR3 DNA is TGTGCCACCAGCCCGGGAACAGTGATAGGTGGCTACACCTTC.